These 5 T cell receptor beta chains came from one sample sequenced in a study of T-cell reconstitution after alpha-beta-depleted transplantation in children. Researchers prepared the TCRbeta library using unique molecular identifiers, the study reports. A single record per CDR3 protein comes from TCRdb applying MiXCR to the PCR reads. The table records hundreds of thousands of distinct CDR3 sequences, 10% to 15% of them present only once. Here the sequenced sample was PBMCs, taken before TCRalphabeta/CD19-depleted stem cell transplant. These receptors were collected from a girl aged 2 to 9 with congenital amegakaryocytic thrombocytopenia, due to receive a stem cell transplant.

This clonotype was seen a few times. The chain couples TRBV5-1 to TRBJ2-1; 11 nucleotides align to TRBD2. CDR1 SGHRS and CDR2 YFSETQ come from the germline V gene. There are 15 residues in the CDR3. V shed 4 bases and J 2 bases; nucleotides not matched to a gene: 2. The CDR3 region has the DNA TGCGCCAGCAGCGGTAGCGGGAGGGCCTACAATGAGCAGTTCTTC. Protein product: CASSGSGRAYNEQFF.

This clonotype showed up just a few times. The V gene is TRBV6-5, the J gene TRBJ2-1, with D possibly being TRBD1 (6 bases). The V and J ends lost 4 bases and 3 bases respectively, with 10 bases between them. The CDR3 loop spans 14 amino acids. Germline CDR1 is MNHEY and CDR2 is SVGAGI. For the CDR3, the DNA is TGTGCCAGCAGTTGGGGACAAAACTACAATGAGCAGTTCTTC. Encoded protein: CASSWGQNYNEQFF.

Ten or more counts support this clonotype. This sequence joins TRBV21-1 and TRBJ2-1; the tabulated D call, TRBD2, remains unverified against the DNA. TRBV21-1 is labeled a pseudogene. This CDR3 has 19 amino acids. The chain's CDR3 is CASSPPDSLTSVSYNEQFF. As DNA, the CDR3 is TGTGCCAGCAGCCCTCCAGACTCCCTTACTAGCGTCTCCTACAATGAGCAGTTCTTC.

This clonotype has a count of ten or more. The chain joins TRBV12-3 or TRBV12-4 to TRBJ2-1, with TRBD2 matching 8 bases. V lost 3 bases to trimming and J lost 4 bases; unmatched junction nucleotides: 8. This CDR3 is 16 amino acids long. CDR3 bases: TGTGCCAGCAGTTTGGTGATTAGCGGGATGTACAATGAGCAGTTCTTC. As protein: CASSLVISGMYNEQFF.

This rearrangement joins TRBV20-1 to TRBJ2-7; no clear D. From germline, CDR1 is DFQATT and CDR2 SNEGSKA (reference sequence). CDR3 length: 14 residues. Trimming removed 3 bases from V and 2 bases from J, with 14 bases in between. The CDR3 nucleotides read TGCAGTGCTAGCCGGAACGCTAGGGCCTACGAGCAGTACTTC. It yields the protein CSASRNARAYEQYF.